This TCR beta chain was profiled in a study of shared clonotypes between healthy human individuals. Study findings and constraints: How much donors shared clonotypes was expected to be affected by sequencing depth. Donors were few, which limited the genetic and exposure-history diversity represented.

All donors qualified as healthy HIV-negative adults and had experienced no recent acute infections or vaccinations. Germline V CDR1 and CDR2: MNHEY, SVGAGI. V gave up 6 bases and J gave up 7 bases; unmatched junction bases: 9. This CDR3 comprises 13 residues. In the case of this clone: The antigen is unknown.

Around 200 ng DNA, about 28,000 T cell genomes, went into each sorted-subset replicate PCR. The data were produced by immunoSEQ multiplex PCR, yet TCRdb's version contains in-frame clones alone and is incomplete. Among fewer than 1.6 million clones listed, around 98.5% were seen once. V and J are TRBV6-5 and TRBJ2-7; 7 positions agree with TRBD1. The specimen sequenced was naive CD4+ T cells sorted from blood. Subset meaning: CD45RA+ positively selected. The source of this sequence is a man aged 25 to 40 in good health. CDR3 nucleotides: TGTGCCAGCAGCCGGACAGGCCTTCGGGAGCAGTACTTC. Translated: CASSRTGLREQYF.